Listed below are T cell receptor beta chains from one sample, sequenced in a study of cytomegalovirus exposure and HLA in healthy donors. This table comes from immunoSEQ multiplex PCR, and its TCRdb copy is limited to in-frame clones, with some not included. This sample has under 200,000 clones, with approximately 77% found just once. The sample was PBMCs. These receptors all stem from a female donor in good health and CMV-seronegative. CDR3s leave out the opening cysteine and the closing phenylalanine or tryptophan. The order of the fields is J gene, V gene, D gene, CDR3 protein. The D gene is left open where the match is weak.

>TRBJ2-3|TRBV6-5|TRBD2
ASSYYGGGATDTQY
>TRBJ2-4|TRBV27|-
ASSLPGRNIQY
>TRBJ1-1|TRBV19|-
ASTSARAPKAF
>TRBJ2-2|TRBV9|TRBD2
ASSQRTSGRDNTGELF
>TRBJ1-4|TRBV9|TRBD1
ASSVGDRDGEKLF
>TRBJ2-7|TRBV30|TRBD2
AWNRSPTSGSYEQY
>TRBJ1-4|TRBV7-3|-
ASSFGNRARGEKLF
>TRBJ2-2|TRBV28|-
ASRRAGELF
>TRBJ2-2|TRBV6-1|-
ASGGTLFDGELF
>TRBJ2-3|TRBV4-1|-
ASRIADTQY
>TRBJ1-4|TRBV5-1|TRBD1
ASSLSTGLVEKLF
>TRBJ2-7|TRBV6-5|TRBD2
ASISGGAPYEQY
>TRBJ1-4|TRBV30|-
AWRATRSVF
>TRBJ1-4|TRBV6-5|-
ASREGWANEKLF
>TRBJ1-1|TRBV5-4|-
ASSLGRLGRNYTEAF
>TRBJ1-2|TRBV19|TRBD1
ASRNSGQAGYGYT
>TRBJ2-2|TRBV9|TRBD2
ASSVGGTSGSQGELF
>TRBJ2-1|TRBV7-9|-
ASSPGVAAYNEQF
>TRBJ1-2|TRBV7-2|-
ASSTPDREGNGYT
>TRBJ2-2|TRBV7-2|-
ASSLRRANTGELF
>TRBJ1-2|TRBV28|TRBD1
ASTTTGTGRSGYT
>TRBJ1-5|TRBV12-5|TRBD1
ASGPTPGGVNQPQH
>TRBJ2-2|TRBV27|TRBD2
ASSRWAGAPSTGELF
>TRBJ1-1|TRBV10-2|-
ASSESRGPYTEAF